This TCR beta chain was found in a study of cytomegalovirus exposure and HLA in healthy donors. Study details: Some 80 million unique TCR sequences came from HLA-typed donors in an early release. Study-wide results and limits: Segments of the TCR beta V type were, in most cases, productive about 87% or about 30% of the time in an earlier analysis. Most TCR sequences were rare, but some public TCRs occurred in many donors. The authors enumerated over 150 TCR beta chains as linked to cytomegalovirus.

Both 60 Vbeta primers and 13 Jbeta primers went into the PCR. Assay used: immunoSEQ multiplex PCR; TCRdb lists only in-frame clones, some missing. The profile covers around 80,000 clones, with around three quarters appearing a single time and around 4.2% taken by the ten largest. In the case of this clone: Its antigen is currently unknown.

The sample consisted of PBMCs. This TCR came from a middle-aged man in good health and CMV-seronegative.

The chain's CDR3 is CASSSRTSGYNEQFF. The DNA of the CDR3 is TGTGCCAGCAGTTCTCGGACTAGCGGATACAATGAGCAGTTCTTC. This sequence joins TRBV7-9 and TRBJ2-1, with 10 bases matching TRBD2. With 6 bases clipped from V and 4 bases from J, the junction kept 6 bases outside the gene matches. Germline loops: CDR1 SEHNR, CDR2 FQNEAQ (reference sequence). The CDR3 totals 15 residues.